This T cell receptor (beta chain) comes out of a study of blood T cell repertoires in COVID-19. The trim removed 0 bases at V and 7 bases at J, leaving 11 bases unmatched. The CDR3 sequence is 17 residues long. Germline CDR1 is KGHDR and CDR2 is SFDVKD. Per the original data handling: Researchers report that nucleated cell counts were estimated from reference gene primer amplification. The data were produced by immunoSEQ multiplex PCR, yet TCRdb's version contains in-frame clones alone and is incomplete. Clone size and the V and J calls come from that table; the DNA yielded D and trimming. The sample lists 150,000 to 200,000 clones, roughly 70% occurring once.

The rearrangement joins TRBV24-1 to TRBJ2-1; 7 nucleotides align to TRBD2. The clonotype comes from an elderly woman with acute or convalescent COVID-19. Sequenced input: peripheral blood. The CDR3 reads CATSDLQSAGAGNEQFF. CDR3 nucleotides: TGTGCCACCAGTGATTTGCAATCGGCGGGAGCAGGGAATGAGCAGTTCTTC.